This T cell receptor beta chain appears in the sequencing data of a study of cytomegalovirus exposure and HLA in healthy donors. The PCR had 60 Vbeta and 13 Jbeta primers. Profiled with immunoSEQ multiplex PCR; TCRdb holds only in-frame clones, not every one. The sample consists of about 210,000 clones, nearly 80% of them appearing once. Looked up from germline, CDR1 is SGHRS and CDR2 is YFSETQ. V dropped 7 bases and J dropped 5; count of bases not matched to a gene: 1. The CDR3 totals 14 residues. Source material: PBMCs. The source is a male donor in good health and CMV-seronegative. V and J are TRBV5-1 and TRBJ2-1; 15 bases are a match to TRBD2. Written as DNA, the CDR3 is TGCGCCAGCGGGACTAGCGGGGGGAACAATGAGCAGTTCTTC. Protein product: CASGTSGGNNEQFF.